Listed below are T cell receptor beta chains from one sample, sequenced in a study of OX40 agonist ivuxolimab in advanced cancers. Sequencing used immunoSEQ multiplex PCR; TCRdb keeps in-frame clones, though not all of them. The sample records 65,000 to 95,000 clones, roughly nine tenths being singletons. The input for sequencing was CD4+ or CD8+ T cells sorted from blood, taken in a trial of the OX40 agonist ivuxolimab. The receptor source for this set is an adult with an advanced solid tumor such as melanoma, head and neck, liver or kidney cancer. CDR3s leave out the opening cysteine and the closing phenylalanine or tryptophan.

j_call cdr3_length v_call cdr3_aa
TRBJ2-2 12 TRBV2 ASSVLVDTGELF
TRBJ2-7 13 TRBV11-2 ASSRTEVSSYEQY
TRBJ2-7 11 TRBV15 ATSRGIQGLRY
TRBJ2-2 14 TRBV2 ASYLGGTVNTGELF
TRBJ2-6 11 TRBV28 AYRVSGANVLT
TRBJ1-5 12 TRBV6-1 ASSEMKRFQPQH
TRBJ2-1 13 TRBV7-2 ASSFLPSGYNEQF
TRBJ1-5 12 TRBV29-1 SVVEGSSNQPQH
TRBJ1-1 13 TRBV5-1 ASSIGTGKLAEAF
TRBJ2-3 14 TRBV5-4 ASSYGSQRSTDTQY
TRBJ2-3 13 TRBV28 ASTPGGQGADTQY
TRBJ2-3 15 TRBV5-3 ARSLEGERGNTDTQY
TRBJ2-1 12 TRBV6-1 ASSGLLIFNEQF
TRBJ2-1 11 TRBV7-6 ASSGSGSAEQF
TRBJ1-4 13 TRBV5-1 ASSQTGARNEKLF
TRBJ2-4 12 TRBV4-2 ASSQGSGLNIQY
TRBJ2-5 10 TRBV25-1 ASSQGSGTQY
TRBJ1-2 11 TRBV6-4 ASSEQIGYGYT
TRBJ2-2 14 TRBV5-6 ASSLRTGGDTGELF
TRBJ2-3 9 TRBV29-1 SPVETDTQY
. 12 TRBV9 ASSVEAVSYEQY
TRBJ2-7 12 TRBV9 ASSVAVFSYEQY
TRBJ2-7 14 TRBV10-1 ASSPSGVGRLYEQY
TRBJ2-7 12 TRBV21-1 ASSIFLDSGEQY
TRBJ2-7 11 TRBV30 AWKGSFTYEQY
TRBJ1-3 14 TRBV5-1 ASSLNGGLSGNTIY
TRBJ1-5 13 TRBV4-1 ASRTFRLSNQPQH
TRBJ1-1 13 TRBV19 ASRVDSPRDTEAF
TRBJ1-2 12 TRBV5-1 ASRLTQGAGGYT
TRBJ2-3 10 TRBV7-8 ASTRGGDTQY
TRBJ1-5 14 TRBV28 ASSFRQVLSNQPQH
TRBJ2-1 15 TRBV5-1 ASSGKTGLSIRDEQF
TRBJ1-5 13 TRBV6-1 ASSEGRVGNQPQH
TRBJ2-5 12 TRBV7-9 ASLGRGPQETQY
TRBJ1-1 10 TRBV29-1 SVVRGNTEAF
TRBJ1-5 11 TRBV21-1 ASRTHSNQPQH
TRBJ1-4 11 TRBV19 ASSRPTNEKLF
TRBJ2-2 15 TRBV19 ASSTPSTRRDTGELF
TRBJ1-5 14 TRBV27 ASSLYSVNSNQPQH
TRBJ2-4 12 TRBV6-5 ASRGGGTKNIQY
TRBJ1-1 11 TRBV6-6 ASSYGGNTEAF
TRBJ1-2 15 TRBV6-4 ASSDRDTRNFNYGYT
TRBJ2-3 13 TRBV19 ASRGSSGSTDTQY
TRBJ2-7 11 TRBV9 ASSVGGSYEQY
TRBJ2-7 13 TRBV4-2 ASSQAPGDLYEQY
TRBJ2-3 13 TRBV27 ASRSSGFSTDTQY
TRBJ2-3 11 TRBV5-4 ASSLSFPDTQY
TRBJ2-3 13 TRBV7-9 ASSLGERDTDTQY
TRBJ2-1 10 TRBV6-5 ASKRGGSEQF
TRBJ2-5 12 TRBV19 ASSIARGHETQY
TRBJ2-4 13 TRBV6-5 ASSYSSGPKNIQY
TRBJ2-5 12 TRBV6-5 ASSQLGGRETQY
TRBJ2-7 10 TRBV5-3 ASSLLTGFQY
TRBJ2-7 12 TRBV6-1 ASSERGQPYEQY
TRBJ2-7 13 TRBV30 AWSNRGSFRNEQY